This TCR beta chain was retrieved from a study of blood T cell repertoires in COVID-19. Study overall: Some COVID-19 samples were acute and others convalescent; all came from the United States, Italy and Spain.

This clone was seen a handful of times. Data came from immunoSEQ multiplex PCR; TCRdb stores just in-frame clones and leaves some out. The sample includes about 180,000 clones, about four fifths of them seen just once. The receptor's source is a man aged 70-80 years with active or convalescent COVID-19. Input material: peripheral blood.

This CDR3 is CASSYRVGYGYTF. In nucleotides, the CDR3 is TGTGCCAGCAGTTACAGGGTAGGCTATGGCTACACCTTC. The J gene is TRBJ1-2, the V gene TRBV28, with a tentative D call TRBD1 (6 bases). Per the germline V gene, CDR1 is MDHEN and CDR2 is SYDVKM. V lost 4 bases to trimming and J lost 4 bases, with 10 bases between them. This CDR3 has 13 residues.